Listed here are 10 T cell receptor beta chains from one sample, sequenced in a study of regulatory T cells in long-lasting Graves disease. Libraries of TCR beta came from iRepertoire HTBI primers plus Arm-PCR of CDR3 regions. MiXCR was run by TCRdb on the multiplex PCR reads, yielding one entry per CDR3 protein. The sample yields about 520,000 distinct CDR3 sequences, 12% seen once. Documented time point: newly diagnosed GD, antithyroid drugs for less than 3 months. From PBMCs, RNA was extracted and then used to make the TCR library. This same sample was also taken into another study, of T cells in Graves' hyperthyroidism and ophthalmopathy.

The sample in question was peripheral blood mononuclear cells (PBMCs), obtained at new diagnosis, from a patient treated with antithyroid drugs. The receptors come from a woman between 25 and 40 years old with Graves disease.

This clonotype was recorded a few times. This chain connects TRBV19 to TRBJ2-2; TRBD1 is a possible D gene (6 bases). Trimming removed 2 bases from V and 5 bases from J, with 15 bases in between. The CDR3 has 16 residues. Germline V lookup: CDR1 LNHDA, CDR2 SQIVND (reference sequence). CDR3 in amino acids: CASSITSGARTGELFF. The CDR3 bases are TGTGCCAGTAGTATAACCTCAGGGGCAAGGACCGGGGAGCTGTTTTTT. Based on the CDR3 plus reference TRBV19 and TRBJ2-2, the full variable domain is DGGITQSPKYLFRKEGQNVTLSCEQNLNHDAMYWYRQDPGQGLRLIYYSQIVNDFQKGDIAEGYSVSREKKESFPLTVTSAQKNPTAFYLCASSITSGARTGELFFGEGSRLTVL.

The V call is TRBV2, the J call TRBJ2-7; D remains ambiguous. The V and J ends lost 4 bases and 4 bases respectively, with 5 bases between them. The germline V gene encodes CDR1 SNHLY and CDR2 FYNNEI. The CDR3 contains 11 residues. The CDR3 sequence: CASSGTYEQYF. For the CDR3, the DNA is TGTGCCAGCAGTGGAACTTACGAGCAGTACTTC.

V usage is TRBV18 and J usage is TRBJ1-3; D is ambiguous. This CDR3 has 15 residues. Germline V gene lookup returns CDR1 KGHSH and CDR2 LQKENI. Trimming removed 5 bases at V and 0 bases at J, with 11 bases between. The CDR3 DNA reads TGTGCCAGCTCATCCGGACCCAGCTCTGGAAACACCATATATTTT. This sequence encodes CASSSGPSSGNTIYF. The full variable domain, rest sourced from reference TRBV18 and TRBJ1-3, is NAGVMQNPRHLVRRRGQEARLRCSPMKGHSHVYWYRQLPEEGLKFMVYLQKENIIDESGMPKERFSAEFPKEGPSILRIQQVVRGDSAAYFCASSSGPSSGNTIYFGEGSWLTVV.

This clonotype was counted between two and nine times. The chain links TRBV20-1 to TRBJ2-5, with TRBD1 identical over 11 bases. The CDR3 loop spans 16 amino acids. Looked up from germline, CDR1 is DFQATT and CDR2 is SNEGSKA (reference sequence). Trimming cost V 1 base and J 4 bases; bases outside gene matches: 8. The CDR3 DNA is TGCAGTGCTAGAGTCACGGGACAGGGGGTAGGAGAGACCCAGTACTTC. Protein sequence: CSARVTGQGVGETQYF.

This clonotype was seen repeatedly, ten times or more. The rearrangement uses TRBV9 and TRBJ2-4; 10 nucleotides line up with TRBD2. V shed 1 base and J 8 bases; nucleotides not matched to a gene: 6. The CDR3 length is 15 residues. CDR1 is SGDLS and CDR2 is YYNGEE in the germline V gene. The CDR3 reads CASSVSGRAIDIQYF. DNA of the CDR3: TGTGCCAGCAGCGTAAGCGGGAGGGCCATAGACATTCAGTACTTC.

This chain links TRBV28 with TRBJ1-6; 9 bases line up with TRBD1. V dropped 10 bases and J dropped 7; count of bases not matched to a gene: 5. The CDR3 loop spans 13 amino acids. Germline CDR1 reads MDHEN; CDR2 reads SYDVKM. The CDR3 coding sequence is TGTGCCATCGGTGGGACAGGGAATTCACCCCTCCACTTT. Amino acids: CAIGGTGNSPLHF. Full variable domain (rest looked up from reference TRBV28 and TRBJ1-6): DVKVTQSSRYLVKRTGEKVFLECVQDMDHENMFWYRQDPGLGLRLIYFSYDVKMKEKGDIPEGYSVSREKKERFSLILESASTNQTSMYLCAIGGTGNSPLHFGNGTRLTVT.

This clonotype was counted many times. The rearrangement links TRBV5-1 to TRBJ1-1; 7 bases are a match to TRBD1. The V segment lost 0 bases and the J segment 1 base; nucleotides outside the gene matches: 3. This CDR3 has 15 residues. From germline, CDR1 is SGHRS and CDR2 YFSETQ. Here the CDR3 reads CASSLVRTGNTEAFF. The CDR3 nucleotides read TGCGCCAGCAGCTTGGTGAGGACAGGGAACACTGAAGCTTTCTTT.

As for this clonotype: Since a far larger clone is one base different, this is likely a read error. This sequence joins TRBV5-1 and TRBJ2-7, with D unresolved. Trimming pared 6 bases from V and 7 bases from J, leaving 26 bases between. CDR1 SGHRS and CDR2 YFSETQ come from the germline V gene. The CDR3 loop spans 16 amino acids. The CDR3 loop is CASNGNSPSSYNEQYF. The CDR3 nucleotides read TGCGCCAGCAACGGCAATAGTCCCAGCTCCTACAATGAGCAGTACTTC.

This clonotype was observed at least ten times. This chain uses TRBV20-1 with TRBJ2-1, with a possible D match to TRBD2 (6 bases). Trimming pared 3 bases from V and 9 bases from J, leaving 12 bases between. Germline CDR1 reads DFQATT; CDR2 reads SNEGSKA (reference sequence). CDR3 size: 12 residues. The CDR3 region is CSASRRESEQFF. CDR3 nucleotide sequence: TGCAGTGCTAGTAGACGGGAGAGTGAGCAGTTCTTC.

The chain has TRBV12-3 or TRBV12-4 and TRBJ1-5; 7 nucleotides agree with TRBD1. V trimming: 5 bases; J trimming: 2 bases; junction bases outside the gene matches: 6. CDR3 length: 15 residues. The CDR3 loop reads CASSNRGFGNQPQHF. For the CDR3, the DNA is TGTGCCAGCAGTAACAGGGGTTTTGGCAATCAGCCCCAGCATTTT.